This is a list of T cell receptor beta chains from one sample in a study of blood T cell repertoires in COVID-19. This table comes from immunoSEQ multiplex PCR, and its TCRdb copy is limited to in-frame clones, with some not included. The table includes just over 20,000 clones, approximately 84% detected once. Source material: peripheral blood. Receptors originate from a man between 45 and 60 years old with active COVID-19. CDR3s include the opening cysteine and the closing phenylalanine or tryptophan. The D gene is left open where the match is weak. Only part of the rows carry a size: once, few, many, or a class if the clone is expanded.

v_call	j_call	clone_size	d_call	cdr3_aa	cdr3_nt
TRBV27	TRBJ2-2	-	-	CASSLWDFTGELFF	TGTGCCAGCAGTTTATGGGACTTCACCGGGGAGCTGTTTTTT
TRBV5-4	TRBJ2-1	-	TRBD2	CASSRSLAGYNNEQFF	TGTGCCAGCAGCCGAAGCCTAGCGGGTTATAACAATGAGCAGTTCTTC
TRBV9	TRBJ2-1	once	TRBD1	CASSLGGTGGINEQFF	TGTGCCAGCAGCCTCGGTGGGACAGGGGGGATCAATGAGCAGTTCTTC
TRBV19	TRBJ2-2	-	-	CASSLYVGGPGELFF	TGTGCCAGTAGTCTTTACGTGGGGGGTCCCGGGGAGCTGTTTTTT
TRBV19	TRBJ1-1	-	TRBD1	CASSSSRGQTEAFF	TGTGCCAGTAGTTCGTCCAGGGGGCAGACTGAAGCTTTCTTT
TRBV5-1	TRBJ2-2	-	TRBD1	CASSLAPGTGGQNTGELFF	TGCGCCAGCAGCTTGGCTCCCGGGACAGGGGGCCAGAACACCGGGGAGCTGTTTTTT
TRBV3-1/TRBV3-2	TRBJ1-4	-	TRBD1	CASSQDRGGEDEKLFF	TGTGCCAGCAGCCAAGATCGAGGGGGCGAGGATGAAAAACTGTTTTTT
TRBV5-1	TRBJ1-5	few	-	CATAKRGGNQPQHF	TGCGCCACTGCGAAGCGGGGTGGGAATCAGCCCCAGCATTTT
TRBV7-9	TRBJ2-1	-	-	CASSLTGDEFF	TGTGCCAGCAGCTTAACCGGTGATGAGTTCTTC
TRBV3-1/TRBV3-2	TRBJ2-5	once	-	CASSLRQQETQYF	TGTGCCAGCAGCTTGCGACAGCAAGAGACCCAGTACTTC
TRBV19	TRBJ2-5	once	TRBD1	CASGQYRGETQYF	TGTGCCTCGGGACAGTACCGTGGGGAGACCCAGTACTTC
TRBV29-1	TRBJ2-7	-	-	CSVEGLSYEQYF	TGCAGCGTTGAGGGCCTCTCCTACGAGCAGTACTTC
TRBV3-1/TRBV3-2	TRBJ2-1	once	TRBD2	CATGLAGGRFDNEQFF	TGTGCCACCGGGCTAGCGGGGGGACGTTTTGACAATGAGCAGTTCTTC
TRBV7-9	TRBJ2-3	-	-	CASQNTDTQYF	TGTGCCAGCCAGAACACAGATACGCAGTATTTT
TRBV7-2	TRBJ1-2	-	TRBD1	CASSQGQEYGYTF	TGTGCCAGCAGCCAGGGACAGGAGTATGGCTACACCTTC
TRBV9	TRBJ1-6	-	-	CASSSAGSDSPLHF	TGTGCCAGCAGCAGTGCAGGGTCGGATTCACCCCTCCACTTT
TRBV7-9	TRBJ2-7	-	-	CAVLRAESSYEQYF	TGTGCCGTACTGAGGGCCGAAAGCTCCTACGAGCAGTACTTC
TRBV7-9	TRBJ2-1	-	TRBD2	CASSLLAGGLDEQFF	TGTGCCAGCAGCTTACTAGCGGGGGGGCTCGATGAGCAGTTCTTC
TRBV4-3	TRBJ2-1	few	TRBD2	CASSQVFPGGYNEQFF	TGCGCCAGCAGCCAAGTATTTCCGGGGGGATACAATGAGCAGTTCTTC
TRBV6-2/TRBV6-3	TRBJ1-5	once	TRBD1	CASSLGQGMSQPQHF	TGTGCCAGCAGTTTGGGACAGGGTATGAGTCAGCCCCAGCATTTT
TRBV2	TRBJ1-5	-	TRBD1	CASSERGLNQPQHF	TGTGCCAGCAGTGAAAGGGGGCTAAATCAGCCCCAGCATTTT
TRBV27	TRBJ2-1	-	TRBD2	CASSLDSGERDNEQFF	TGTGCCAGCAGTTTAGATAGCGGGGAAAGGGACAATGAGCAGTTCTTC
TRBV20-1	TRBJ2-1	-	-	CSASRGNSYNEQFF	TGCAGTGCTAGTCGGGGAAACTCCTACAATGAGCAGTTCTTC
TRBV9	TRBJ1-6	-	-	CASSPTLQGSPLHF	TGTGCCAGCAGCCCAACCTTACAGGGATCTCCCCTCCACTTT
TRBV5-4	TRBJ1-2	-	-	CASSLLFSNYGYTF	TGTGCCAGCAGCTTATTATTTTCTAACTATGGCTACACCTTC
TRBV2	TRBJ1-2	few	TRBD1	CASRGTGSGYTF	TGTGCCAGCAGGGGGACAGGGTCTGGCTACACCTTC
TRBV7-9	TRBJ2-1	once	-	CASSLALFHEQFF	TGTGCCAGCAGCTTAGCCTTATTCCATGAGCAGTTCTTC
TRBV4-1	TRBJ1-1	-	-	CASSQGEMNTEAFF	TGCGCCAGCAGCCAAGGGGAGATGAACACTGAAGCTTTCTTT